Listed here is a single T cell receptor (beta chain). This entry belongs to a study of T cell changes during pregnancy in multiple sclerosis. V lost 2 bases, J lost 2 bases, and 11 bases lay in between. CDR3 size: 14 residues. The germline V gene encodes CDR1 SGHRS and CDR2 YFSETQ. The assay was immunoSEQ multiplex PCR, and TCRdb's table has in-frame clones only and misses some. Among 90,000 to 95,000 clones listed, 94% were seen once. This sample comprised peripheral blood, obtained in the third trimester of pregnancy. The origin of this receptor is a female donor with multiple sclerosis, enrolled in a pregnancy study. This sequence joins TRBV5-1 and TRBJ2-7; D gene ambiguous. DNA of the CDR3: TGCGCCAGCAGCTTTGAACCCGAGACCTACGAGCAGTACTTC. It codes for CASSFEPETYEQYF.